The entry below gives a single T cell receptor (beta chain) sequence along with its context. This entry comes from a study of Graves' ophthalmopathy and Graves' hyperthyroidism. This CDR3 spans 14 amino acids. Germline values: CDR1 MNHEY, CDR2 SVGEGT. The V gene end was trimmed by 6 bases and the J gene end by 8 bases; junction bases not matched to a gene: 12. Amplified material comprised TCR beta CDR3 regions derived from RNA transcripts. RT-PCR with HTBI primers came first, then second-round multiplex PCR. TCRdb re-analysed the multiplex PCR reads in MiXCR, keeping a single row per CDR3 protein. The sample holds 200,000 to 250,000 distinct CDR3 sequences; about 22% are singletons and the top ten take more than 35%.

The sample was peripheral blood. The clonotype was recovered from a woman aged 50 to 60 with Graves' ophthalmopathy. The chain has TRBV6-2 or TRBV6-3 and TRBJ1-2; 7 bases are shared with TRBD1. The CDR3 nucleotides are TGTGCCAGCAGGGGGACAGAGCAACTCGGAGGCTACACCTTC. Its protein product is CASRGTEQLGGYTF.